These 28 T cell receptor beta chains share one sample of origin, sequenced in a study of CD8+ T cells in alopecia areata. Investigators isolated RNA and reverse transcribed it into cDNA to act as the sequencing template. Profiling relied on immunoSEQ multiplex PCR, and the TCRdb table lists in-frame clones only, not all of them. The sample lists more than 200,000 clones, about 68% seen once, with 1% to 1.5% in the top ten. Sequencing used CD4+ T cells sorted from blood, obtained at week 0. Receptor source: a human donor with alopecia areata.

J is TRBJ2-7 and V is TRBV15, with TRBD1 as a possible D gene (6 bases). CDR1 LNHNV and CDR2 YYDKDF come from the germline V gene (reference sequence). The CDR3 runs to 13 residues. V lost 8 bases and J lost 0, with 11 bases in between. CDR3 amino acids: CATGTLSSYEQYF. CDR3 DNA: TGTGCCACCGGGACACTGAGCTCCTACGAGCAGTACTTC.

The V call is TRBV4-1, the J call TRBJ1-5, with a tentative D call TRBD1 (6 bases). The germline CDR1 and CDR2 sequences are MGHRA and YSYEKL. There are 12 residues in the CDR3. Trimming removed 3 bases from V and 8 bases from J, with 8 bases in between. Written as DNA, the CDR3 is TGCGCCAGCAGCCAGTACAGGGAGCCCCAGCATTTT. This encodes CASSQYREPQHF.

The V and J genes are TRBV30 and TRBJ1-1; 7 bases map to TRBD1. Germline assignment: CDR1 GTSNPN and CDR2 SVGIG (reference sequence). The CDR3 covers 13 residues. V lost 5 bases to trimming and J lost 4 bases; unmatched junction nucleotides: 7. The CDR3: CAWLGQPFTEAFF. CDR3 coding DNA: TGTGCCTGGTTGGGACAGCCCTTCACTGAAGCTTTCTTT.

V is TRBV29-1 and J is TRBJ1-2, with D unclear. With 3 bases removed from V and 9 bases from J, the gap between germline ends came to 14 bases. Germline V gene data show CDR1 as SQVTM and CDR2 as ANQGSEA. This CDR3 comprises 12 residues. This CDR3 is CSVDKGIDSYTF. The DNA of the CDR3 is TGCAGCGTTGATAAAGGGATCGACAGCTACACCTTC.

The chain uses TRBV6-5 and TRBJ2-5; D is unclear. V was pared by 7 bases and J by 3 bases, with 15 bases between. Germline CDR1 MNHEY, CDR2 SVGAGI. The CDR3 extends over 14 amino acids. The DNA for the CDR3 is TGTGCCAGCACCCTGAGAGAGACGGAAGAGACCCAGTACTTC. Translation: CASTLRETEETQYF.

The chain combines TRBV7-9 with TRBJ2-5; 11 positions match TRBD2. J was trimmed by 1 base and V by 5 bases; bases with no gene match: 3. The germline V gene encodes CDR1 SEHNR and CDR2 FQNEAQ (reference sequence). CDR3 size: 15 residues. CDR3 amino acids: CASSPGTSGQETQYF. As DNA, the CDR3 is TGTGCCAGCAGCCCAGGGACTAGCGGCCAAGAGACCCAGTACTTC.

The chain carries TRBV5-1 and TRBJ2-1; possibly TRBD1 for D (5 bases). The germline CDR1 and CDR2 sequences are SGHRS and YFSETQ. V lost 0 bases and J 5 bases, leaving 12 bases between the germline ends. The CDR3 sequence is 15 residues long. The CDR3 coding sequence is TGCGCCAGCAGCTTGGCTAGGGGTGGCGACAATGAGCAGTTCTTC. It specifies CASSLARGGDNEQFF.

Only a few counts were recorded for this clone. The chain carries TRBV6-5 and TRBJ1-1, with D uncertain. The V gene's germline CDR1 is MNHEY and CDR2 SVGAGI. CDR3 length equals 14 residues. The ends were cut back, 2 bases at V and 0 bases at J, with 7 bases in the middle. Here the CDR3 DNA reads TGTGCCAGCAGTTACGCGGACGTGAACACTGAAGCTTTCTTT. This gives the protein CASSYADVNTEAFF.

This clone has more than one count but fewer than ten. This chain links TRBV25-1 with TRBJ1-1; 7 nucleotides line up with TRBD1. Germline V gene data show CDR1 as MGHDK and CDR2 as SYGVNS. The length of the CDR3 is 14 residues. V trimming: 3 bases; J trimming: 7 bases; junction bases outside the gene matches: 8. The CDR3 sequence is CASSDYRGTDEAFF. The DNA for the CDR3 is TGTGCCAGCAGTGATTACCGAGGGACAGATGAAGCTTTCTTT.

The chain recombines TRBV30 with TRBJ2-6; weak D call: TRBD1 (6 bases). The CDR3 is made up of 15 amino acids. V lost 2 bases, J lost 2 bases, and 10 bases lay in between. From germline, CDR1 is GTSNPN and CDR2 SVGIG (reference sequence). The CDR3 spells CAWSHPGAGANVLTF. The CDR3 DNA follows: TGTGCCTGGAGTCATCCAGGGGCTGGGGCCAACGTCCTGACTTTC.

V and J are TRBV30 and TRBJ1-2; the D gene is possibly TRBD1 (5 bases). V was shortened by 0 bases and J by 2 bases, with 13 bases between the two germline ends. CDR1 is GTSNPN and CDR2 is SVGIG in the germline V gene (reference sequence). This CDR3 comprises 15 residues. CDR3 protein: CAWSVRQFYNYGYTF. CDR3 in DNA: TGTGCCTGGAGTGTTCGACAGTTCTACAACTATGGCTACACCTTC. The full variable domain, its missing parts supplied by reference TRBV30 and TRBJ1-2, is SQTIHQWPATLVQPVGSPLSLECTVEGTSNPNLYWYRQAAGRGLQLLFYSVGIGQISSEVPQNLSASRPQDRQFILSSKKLLLSDSGFYLCAWSVRQFYNYGYTFGSGTRLTVV.

The chain recombines TRBV30 with TRBJ1-2; D unclear. Trimming took off 0 bases at V and 6 bases at J, with 8 bases between the two ends. Germline values: CDR1 GTSNPN, CDR2 SVGIG (reference sequence). The CDR3 runs to 12 residues. The CDR3 region is CAWSVQNHGYTF. CDR3 coding DNA: TGTGCCTGGAGTGTACAGAACCATGGCTACACCTTC.

This rearrangement joins TRBV30 to TRBJ1-5; D uncertain. CDR1 GTSNPN and CDR2 SVGIG come from the germline V gene (reference sequence). The CDR3 runs to 12 residues. Trimming removed 2 bases at V and 5 bases at J, with 7 bases between. CDR3 loop: CAWSRVDQPQHF. The DNA for the CDR3 is TGTGCCTGGAGTCGGGTAGATCAGCCCCAGCATTTT.

The chain recombines TRBV7-9 with TRBJ2-7, with D possibly TRBD1 on 6 matching bases. V lost 5 bases, J lost 0 bases, and 11 bases lay in between. Germline assignment: CDR1 SEHNR and CDR2 FQNEAQ (reference sequence). The CDR3 is 14 amino acids. The CDR3 coding sequence is TGTGCCAGCAGCCCCGGGACATACTCCTACGAGCAGTACTTC. Encoded protein: CASSPGTYSYEQYF.

V usage is TRBV7-2 and J usage is TRBJ2-2; D not resolved. The CDR3 loop spans 14 amino acids. Deletions cut 2 bases from V and 0 bases from J, with 4 bases between. The germline CDR1 and CDR2 sequences are SGHTA and FQGNSA. DNA of the CDR3: TGTGCCAGCAGCTTACTCCCGAACACCGGGGAGCTGTTTTTT. It yields the protein CASSLLPNTGELFF.

The count of this clone is one. This CDR3 reads CASSVVGQGAYNEQFF. CDR3 sequence (DNA): TGTGCCAGCAGCGTAGTGGGGCAGGGGGCCTACAATGAGCAGTTCTTC. The chain joins TRBV9 to TRBJ2-1; 7 nucleotides line up with TRBD1. The CDR3 has 16 residues. The germline V gene has CDR1 SGDLS and CDR2 YYNGEE. V was clipped by 0 bases and J by 2 bases; unmatched bases: 5.

The chain combines TRBV9 with TRBJ1-6, with D tentatively TRBD1 (6 bases). In germline, CDR1 is SGDLS, CDR2 YYNGEE. CDR3 size: 16 residues. V lost 0 bases and J lost 7, with 14 bases in between. In DNA, the CDR3 is TGTGCCAGCAGCGTAGGGGCGGGGGCCTGGAATTCACCCCTCCACTTT. This sequence encodes CASSVGAGAWNSPLHF.

The V gene is TRBV27, the J gene TRBJ2-4, with D possibly being TRBD1 (5 bases). The CDR3 spans 12 residues. CDR1 is MNHEY, CDR2 SMNVEV, per germline (reference sequence). V gave up 6 bases and J gave up 7 bases, with 10 bases separating them. CDR3 loop: CASSQSGNIQYF. The CDR3, as DNA: TGTGCCAGCAGCCAGTCAGGGAACATTCAGTACTTC.

The CDR3 DNA reads as TGTGCCAGCAGCCCAAAGGACAGGTCTCAAGAGACCCAGTACTTC. Its translation is CASSPKDRSQETQYF. This chain joins TRBV5-4 and TRBJ2-5, with TRBD1 identical over 7 bases. This CDR3 is built from 15 residues. J lost 2 bases, V lost 4 bases, and 8 bases had no gene match. CDR1 is SGHNT, CDR2 YYREEE, per germline (reference sequence).

Concerning this clone: Distinct nucleotide sequences in the sample also encode this CDR3. The gene calls are TRBV20-1 and TRBJ1-1; weak D call: TRBD1 (5 bases). This CDR3 contains 11 residues. Trimming removed 6 bases at V and 4 bases at J, with 9 bases between. Germline loops: CDR1 DFQATT, CDR2 SNEGSKA (reference sequence). For the CDR3, the DNA is TGCAGTGCCAGGGTTTTCACTGAAGCTTTCTTT. It translates to CSARVFTEAFF.

This clone was observed a few times. Other DNA sequences in the sample encode the same CDR3. The CDR3 DNA reads TGTGCCAGCAGCTTAGCCCGTGAGACCCAGTACTTC. Its translation: CASSLARETQYF. The gene calls are TRBV7-2 and TRBJ2-5; D gene ambiguous. The V and J ends lost 0 bases and 5 bases respectively, with 4 bases between them. From germline, CDR1 is SGHTA and CDR2 FQGNSA. CDR3 length: 12 amino acids.

The chain couples TRBV29-1 to TRBJ1-1; TRBD1 is a possible D gene (5 bases). The length of the CDR3 is 13 residues. The V and J ends lost 8 bases and 3 bases respectively, with 16 bases between them. Germline V gene data show CDR1 as SQVTM and CDR2 as ANQGSEA. The CDR3 protein is CSFREGTYTEAFF. As DNA, the CDR3 is TGCAGCTTCCGGGAAGGGACCTACACTGAAGCTTTCTTT.

This clone has only a few counts. The chain joins TRBV19 to TRBJ2-2, with D perhaps TRBD2 (5 bases). Germline V gives CDR1 LNHDA, CDR2 SQIVND (reference sequence). The CDR3 extends over 13 amino acids. Trimming removed 11 bases at V and 0 bases at J, with 10 bases between. The CDR3 coding sequence is TGTGCCGGCGCGGAGGCGAACACCGGGGAGCTGTTTTTT. Encoded protein: CAGAEANTGELFF. The whole variable domain, filled in from reference TRBV19 and TRBJ2-2, reads DGGITQSPKYLFRKEGQNVTLSCEQNLNHDAMYWYRQDPGQGLRLIYYSQIVNDFQKGDIAEGYSVSREKKESFPLTVTSAQKNPTAFYLCAGAEANTGELFFGEGSRLTVL.

This clone was recorded only once. V is TRBV11-2 and J is TRBJ1-6; D is unclear. From germline, CDR1 is SGHAT and CDR2 FQNNGV. The V end was cut by 3 bases, the J end by 5 bases, with 17 bases between. This CDR3 has 17 amino acids. CDR3 nucleotide sequence: TGTGCCAGCAGCTTGCGTGCGGGAGGATTCAATAATTCACCCCTCCACTTT. Translation: CASSLRAGGFNNSPLHF. The full variable domain, with the rest looked up from reference TRBV11-2 and TRBJ1-6, is EAGVAQSPRYKIIEKRQSVAFWCNPISGHATLYWYQQILGQGPKLLIQFQNNGVVDDSQLPKDRFSAERLKGVDSTLKIQPAKLEDSAVYLCASSLRAGGFNNSPLHFGNGTRLTVT.

The gene calls are TRBV30 and TRBJ2-5; D may match TRBD1 or TRBD2 (5 bases each). Germline V gene lookup returns CDR1 GTSNPN and CDR2 SVGIG (reference sequence). The CDR3 sequence is 12 residues long. Between the trimmed V and J ends, which lost 3 bases and 7 bases, there was a span of 12 bases. The CDR3 loop reads CAWSLGGPTQYF. CDR3 DNA sequence: TGTGCCTGGAGCCTTGGGGGTCCGACCCAGTACTTC.

The V and J genes are TRBV7-9 and TRBJ1-2; the D is unclear. The V and J ends lost 1 base and 1 base respectively, with 7 bases between them. The CDR3 is 14 amino acids. CDR1 and CDR2 (germline): SEHNR, FQNEAQ (reference sequence). The CDR3 bases are TGTGCCAGCAGCTTAGAGGTTCTTAACTATGGCTACACCTTC. This translates into CASSLEVLNYGYTF.

This chain joins TRBV5-4 and TRBJ2-3; 12 bases line up with TRBD2. After removal of 4 bases from V and 4 bases from J, the junction contained 7 bases not matched to a gene. Germline V gives CDR1 SGHNT, CDR2 YYREEE (reference sequence). There are 16 residues in the CDR3. The CDR3 nucleotides are TGTGCCAGCAGCCCTAGCGGGGGGGCACTCGCAGATACGCAGTATTTT. This sequence encodes CASSPSGGALADTQYF.

There are a few counts of this clone. The rearrangement joins TRBV15 to TRBJ1-5; D unresolved. The CDR3 totals 12 residues. Germline CDR1 reads LNHNV; CDR2 reads YYDKDF (reference sequence). V lost 5 bases, J lost 7 bases, and 9 bases lay in between. The CDR3 reads CATSAPAQPQHF. The CDR3 DNA reads as TGTGCCACCAGCGCCCCAGCGCAGCCCCAGCATTTT.